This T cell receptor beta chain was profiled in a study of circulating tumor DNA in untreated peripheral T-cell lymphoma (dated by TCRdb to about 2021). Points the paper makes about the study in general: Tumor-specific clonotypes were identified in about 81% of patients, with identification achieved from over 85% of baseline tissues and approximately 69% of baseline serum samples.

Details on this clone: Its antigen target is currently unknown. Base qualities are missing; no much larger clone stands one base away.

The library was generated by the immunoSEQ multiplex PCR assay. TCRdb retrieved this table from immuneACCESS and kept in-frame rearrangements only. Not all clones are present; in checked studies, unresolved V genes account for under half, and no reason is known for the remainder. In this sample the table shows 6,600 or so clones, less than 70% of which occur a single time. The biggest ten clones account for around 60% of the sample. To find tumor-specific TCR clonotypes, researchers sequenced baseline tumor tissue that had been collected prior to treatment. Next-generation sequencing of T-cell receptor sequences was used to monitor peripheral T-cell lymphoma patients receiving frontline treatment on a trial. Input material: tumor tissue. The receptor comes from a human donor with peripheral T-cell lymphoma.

The CDR3 amino acid sequence is: CASRPESRGHTDTQYF. The nucleotide sequence is given as TGTGCCAGCAGACCCGAGTCGCGGGGACACACAGATACGCAGTATTTT. This receptor chain uses TRBV28 and TRBJ2-3; the D call could be TRBD1 or TRBD2, with each sharing 6 bases. The germline V gene supplies CDR1 MDHEN and CDR2 SYDVKM. V is reduced by 6 bases and J by 2 bases, leaving a spacing of 18 bases between them. Taken from cysteine to phenylalanine, the CDR3 has 16 residues. The DNA shown is the 48-base CDR3, in frame from base 1.